The T cell receptor (beta chain) described here comes from a study of T-cell memory formation after mild COVID-19. Notes on the study in general: CM and EM subsets held most contracting CD4+ clones; EMRA held CD8+ ones.

TCRdb re-derived calls from the 5' RACE reads in MiXCR, one entry per CDR3 protein. Found here are around 300,000 distinct CDR3 sequences, over 11% of them singletons; the top ten hold about 21%. This CDR3 is 16 amino acids long. V lost 2 bases to trimming and J lost 4 bases, with 17 bases between them. CDR1 is MGHDK, CDR2 SYGVNS, per germline. This clonotype has a handful of counts. Its cognate antigen is unknown. The sequence was collected from a man between 18 and 35 years old who had mild COVID-19 (a few samples of this study predate the infection). Cell type and time point are not known. V usage is TRBV25-1 and J usage is TRBJ2-5; weak D call: TRBD1 (6 bases). The sequenced sample consisted of PBMCs or a T cell subset sorted from them (not recorded which). The CDR3 is CASSEGGYLRRETQYF. DNA of the CDR3: TGTGCCAGCAGTGAAGGGGGCTATCTAAGAAGAGAGACCCAGTACTTC.